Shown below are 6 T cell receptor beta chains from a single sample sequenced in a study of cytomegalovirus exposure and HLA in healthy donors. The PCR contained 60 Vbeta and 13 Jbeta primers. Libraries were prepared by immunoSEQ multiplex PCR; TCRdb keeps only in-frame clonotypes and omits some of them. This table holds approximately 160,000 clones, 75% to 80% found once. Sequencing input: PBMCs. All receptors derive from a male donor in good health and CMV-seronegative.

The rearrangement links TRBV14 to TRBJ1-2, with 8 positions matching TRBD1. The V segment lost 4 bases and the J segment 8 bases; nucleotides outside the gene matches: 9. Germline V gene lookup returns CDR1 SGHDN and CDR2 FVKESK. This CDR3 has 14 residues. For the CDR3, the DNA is TGTGCCAGCAGCCGCTCCCCGGACAGGGCGGGCTACACCTTC. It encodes CASSRSPDRAGYTF.

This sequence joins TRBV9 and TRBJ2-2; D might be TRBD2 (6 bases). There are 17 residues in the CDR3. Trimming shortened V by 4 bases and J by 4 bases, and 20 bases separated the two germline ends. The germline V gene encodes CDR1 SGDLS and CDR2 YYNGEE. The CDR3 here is CASSPRRGSTSTGELFF. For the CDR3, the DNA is TGTGCCAGCAGCCCCCGGAGGGGTAGCACTTCCACCGGGGAGCTGTTTTTT.

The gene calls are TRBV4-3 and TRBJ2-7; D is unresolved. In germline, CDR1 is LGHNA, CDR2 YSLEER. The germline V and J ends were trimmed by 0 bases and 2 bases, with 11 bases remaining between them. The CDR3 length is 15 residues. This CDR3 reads CASSQDPGATYEQYF. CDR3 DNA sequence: TGCGCCAGCAGCCAAGATCCCGGTGCAACCTACGAGCAGTACTTC.

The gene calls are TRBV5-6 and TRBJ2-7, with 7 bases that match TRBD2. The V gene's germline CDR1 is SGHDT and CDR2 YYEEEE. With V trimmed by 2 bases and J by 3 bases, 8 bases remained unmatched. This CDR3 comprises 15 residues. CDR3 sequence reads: CASSFTGTIDYEQYF. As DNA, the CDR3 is TGTGCCAGCAGCTTTACCGGGACTATCGACTACGAGCAGTACTTC. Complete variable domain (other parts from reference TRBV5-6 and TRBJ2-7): DAGVTQSPTHLIKTRGQQVTLRCSPKSGHDTVSWYQQALGQGPQFIFQYYEEEERQRGNFPDRFSGHQFPNYSSELNVNALLLGDSALYLCASSFTGTIDYEQYFGPGTRLTVT.

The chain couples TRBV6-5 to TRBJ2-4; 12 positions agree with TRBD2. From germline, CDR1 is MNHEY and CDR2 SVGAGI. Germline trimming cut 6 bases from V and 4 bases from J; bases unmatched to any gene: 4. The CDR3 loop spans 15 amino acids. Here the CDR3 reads CASSPLAGGKNIQYF. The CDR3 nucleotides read TGTGCCAGCAGCCCCCTAGCGGGGGGGAAAAACATTCAGTACTTC.

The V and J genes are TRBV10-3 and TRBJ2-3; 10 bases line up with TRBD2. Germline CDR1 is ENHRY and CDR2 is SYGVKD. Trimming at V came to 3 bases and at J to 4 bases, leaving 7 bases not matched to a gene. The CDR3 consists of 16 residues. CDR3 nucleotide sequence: TGTGCCATCAGTGAAATAGCGGGGGGCGTACCAGATACGCAGTATTTT. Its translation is CAISEIAGGVPDTQYF.